The 22 T cell receptor beta chains below come from one sample, sequenced in a study of blood T cells in healthy people across ages. A second roughly 6 to 11 cycle PCR used barcoded and J-beta primers. TCRdb called the 5' RACE reads again in MiXCR, with one record for every CDR3 protein. The sample includes 1.4 million or so distinct CDR3 sequences, approximately 43% of them seen just once. Sequencing input: blood. Every receptor here comes from a woman younger than 30 in good health.

This clonotype was seen more than once but under ten times. The chain employs TRBV11-2 and TRBJ2-3; TRBD2 matches 7 bases. The CDR3 extends over 17 amino acids. The ends lost 1 base at V and 2 bases at J; junction bases unmatched: 9. Germline CDR1 is SGHAT and CDR2 is FQNNGV. CDR3 coding DNA: TGTGCCAGCAGCTTAGTTCTAGCGGCCTTGATCACAGATACGCAGTATTTT. Amino acids: CASSLVLAALITDTQYF.

The gene calls are TRBV10-3 and TRBJ1-1; 10 bases match TRBD1. The CDR3 contains 15 residues. The J segment lost 7 bases and the V segment lost 8 bases, leaving 13 bases of the junction unmatched. CDR1 and CDR2 (germline): ENHRY, SYGVKD. CDR3 bases: TGTGCCATCTCTGACAGGGGGCAAGGGTTTATTGAAGCTTTCTTT. The encoded protein is CAISDRGQGFIEAFF.

The chain employs TRBV27 and TRBJ2-3, with a weak D call TRBD2 (6 bases). V was cut by 3 bases and J by 6 bases, with 13 bases left in between. Germline V gene sequence: CDR1 MNHEY, CDR2 SMNVEV (reference sequence). The CDR3 is 14 residues long. Written as DNA, the CDR3 is TGTGCCAGCAGTTTCTGGGGGGTGCAGGATACGCAGTATTTT. It encodes CASSFWGVQDTQYF.

The rearrangement links TRBV4-2 to TRBJ2-3; 10 nucleotides match TRBD2. J was trimmed by 1 base and V by 5 bases; bases with no gene match: 6. The CDR3 covers 16 residues. Germline values: CDR1 LGHNA, CDR2 YNFKEQ. CDR3 in DNA: TGTGCCAGCAGCAGATCCGGGACTAGCGGCACAGATACGCAGTATTTT. Translating it yields CASSRSGTSGTDTQYF.

The V call is TRBV3-1, the J call TRBJ2-7; 7 positions match TRBD1. V was clipped by 2 bases and J by 2 bases; unmatched bases: 3. The CDR3 is 14 residues long. Germline V CDR1 and CDR2: LGHDT, YNNKEL (reference sequence). CDR3 DNA sequence: TGTGCCAGCAGCCAAAGACAGGGTCCCTACGAGCAGTACTTC. This sequence encodes CASSQRQGPYEQYF.

This clonotype appeared a few times. The V call is TRBV11-2, the J call TRBJ1-2, with D maybe TRBD1 (6 bases). The germline V gene has CDR1 SGHAT and CDR2 FQNNGV. Trimming cost V 5 bases and J 1 base, with 17 bases left between them. The CDR3 is made up of 16 amino acids. The CDR3, as DNA: TGTGCCAGCAGCCCCGTGACGGGACATTATAACTATGGCTACACCTTC. It is translated as CASSPVTGHYNYGYTF.

The rearrangement uses TRBV6-6 and TRBJ2-7, with TRBD1 as a possible D gene (5 bases). CDR1 and CDR2 from the germline V gene are MNHNY and SVGAGI (reference sequence). The length of the CDR3 is 17 residues. V gave up 0 bases and J gave up 3 bases, with 18 bases separating them. The CDR3 region has the DNA TGTGCCAGCAGTTACTCGATGGGGCGAAGGGTCTTCTACGAGCAGTACTTC. This codes for CASSYSMGRRVFYEQYF.

The sample holds a few counts of this clonotype. The rearrangement uses TRBV20-1 and TRBJ2-1; weak D call: TRBD1 (5 bases). The CDR3 is 13 amino acids. Germline V gene data show CDR1 as DFQATT and CDR2 as SNEGSKA (reference sequence). Deletions cut 4 bases from V and 0 bases from J, with 7 bases between. The CDR3: CSAIGASYNEQFF. The CDR3 coding sequence is TGCAGTGCTATTGGGGCCTCCTACAATGAGCAGTTCTTC.

This clonotype was counted a single time. This sequence joins TRBV12-3 or TRBV12-4 and TRBJ1-1, with D tentatively TRBD1 (5 bases). This CDR3 comprises 14 residues. Trimming stripped 4 bases from V and 0 bases from J, with 9 bases between. CDR3 loop: CASSSQGVNTEAFF. CDR3 nucleotides: TGTGCCAGCAGTTCTCAGGGAGTGAACACTGAAGCTTTCTTT.

Details on this clonotype: A read error may account for a junction end that differs from germline. V gene TRBV20-1 combines with J gene TRBJ1-1; the D gene is possibly TRBD1 (6 bases). Germline V gene data show CDR1 as DFQATT and CDR2 as SNEGSKA (reference sequence). The CDR3 is 13 residues long. The CDR3 here is CGAREGGRSEAFF. In nucleotides, the CDR3 is TGCGGTGCTAGGGAGGGGGGGCGGTCTGAAGCTTTCTTT.

This clonotype was picked up a small number of times. The chain has TRBV27 and TRBJ2-3; no clear D gene. The germline CDR1 and CDR2 sequences are MNHEY and SMNVEV (reference sequence). The length of the CDR3 is 14 residues. V was pared by 2 bases and J by 2 bases, with 8 bases between. CDR3 nucleotides: TGTGCCAGCAGTTTACTGGAGAACACAGATACGCAGTATTTT. Translating gives CASSLLENTDTQYF.

This clonotype was recorded a few times. The gene calls are TRBV2 and TRBJ2-1; TRBD1 matches at 9 bases. CDR1 and CDR2 from the germline V gene are SNHLY and FYNNEI. The ends lost 6 bases at V and 6 bases at J; junction bases unmatched: 12. The CDR3 is 16 amino acids. CDR3 DNA sequence: TGTGCCAGCAGGTGGGACAGGGAGCTTTCGGCCAATGAGCAGTTCTTC. Translating it yields CASRWDRELSANEQFF.

In its sample, this clonotype was seen a few times. The gene calls are TRBV7-9 and TRBJ2-4, with D possibly called TRBD1 or TRBD2 (5 bases each). The CDR3 has 16 amino acids. Germline CDR1 SEHNR, CDR2 FQNEAQ (reference sequence). Between the trimmed V and J ends, which lost 5 bases and 0 bases, there was a span of 14 bases. The CDR3 bases are TGTGCCAGCAGCCAAGAGGGGTGGGGAGCCAAAAACATTCAGTACTTC. This codes for CASSQEGWGAKNIQYF.

V gene TRBV7-2 combines with J gene TRBJ2-2; D possibly matches TRBD1 or TRBD2 (7 bases each). Germline-derived CDR1 and CDR2 are SGHTA and FQGNSA. Trimming removed 1 base at V and 5 bases at J, with 14 bases between. CDR3 length: 16 residues. CDR3 loop: CASSLEAQGGTGELFF. Here the CDR3 DNA reads TGTGCCAGCAGCTTAGAAGCGCAGGGGGGGACCGGGGAGCTGTTTTTT. The variable domain in full, with the rest retrieved from reference TRBV7-2 and TRBJ2-2, is GAGVSQSPSNKVTEKGKDVELRCDPISGHTALYWYRQSLGQGLEFLIYFQGNSAPDKSGLPSDRFSAERTGGSVSTLTIQRTQQEDSAVYLCASSLEAQGGTGELFFGEGSRLTVL.

Remarks on this clonotype: At one end the junction does not follow the germline gene, possibly because of a read error. The chain couples TRBV10-3 to TRBJ2-5; TRBD2 aligns across 10 bases. The assigned J gene may be wrong: the sequence end matches TRBJ2-7 better. This CDR3 comprises 14 residues. In germline, CDR1 is ENHRY, CDR2 SYGVKD. This CDR3 reads CASSGLAGAAEQYF. In DNA, the CDR3 is TGTGCCAGCAGTGGTCTAGCGGGAGCCGCCGAGCAGTACTTC.

The chain employs TRBV7-2 and TRBJ2-5, with TRBD1 identical over 9 bases. Unmatched junction bases numbered 9, after V lost 2 bases and J lost 11 bases. Germline lookup yields CDR1 SGHTA and CDR2 FQGNSA. The CDR3 has 14 amino acids. In DNA, the CDR3 is TGTGCCAGCAGCTTAATGCCAACAGGGGGCAGGCAGTACTTC. Translated: CASSLMPTGGRQYF.

V gene TRBV10-2 combines with J gene TRBJ1-1; D uncertain. The germline V gene has CDR1 WSHSY and CDR2 SAAADI. This CDR3 is built from 10 residues. V lost 8 bases and J lost 10, with 11 bases in between. CDR3 sequence: CASPGLGAFF. The CDR3 region has the DNA TGCGCCAGCCCCGGGCTGGGAGCTTTCTTT.

CDR3 loop: CSARGPGDRYETQYF. Here the CDR3 DNA reads TGCAGTGCTAGAGGTCCGGGGGATCGGTATGAGACCCAGTACTTC. The gene calls are TRBV20-1 and TRBJ2-5; TRBD2 is a possible D gene (6 bases). V lost 1 base to trimming and J lost 5 bases, with 17 bases between them. The germline gives CDR1 DFQATT, CDR2 SNEGSKA (reference sequence). This CDR3 spans 15 amino acids.

This clonotype was picked up a small number of times. The rearrangement uses TRBV6-2 or TRBV6-3 and TRBJ1-1; perhaps TRBD1 as D (6 bases). Germline values: CDR1 MNHEY, CDR2 SVGEGT. V was clipped by 7 bases and J by 6 bases, with 27 bases between them. The CDR3 sequence is 17 residues long. CDR3 sequence reads: CASTIRGGDVAPPEAFF. CDR3 sequence (DNA): TGTGCCAGCACCATACGGGGGGGCGACGTGGCACCTCCTGAAGCTTTCTTT.

The rearrangement links TRBV4-1 to TRBJ1-1, with no clear D. The CDR3 covers 14 residues. Per the germline V gene, CDR1 is MGHRA and CDR2 is YSYEKL. V was pared by 3 bases and J by 3 bases, with 11 bases between. CDR3 sequence reads: CASSHAAAHTEAFF. For the CDR3, the DNA is TGCGCCAGCAGCCACGCAGCGGCCCACACTGAAGCTTTCTTT.

This clonotype was counted a few times. The genes are TRBV3-1 and TRBJ2-7, with D maybe TRBD1 (6 bases). The germline V gene encodes CDR1 LGHDT and CDR2 YNNKEL (reference sequence). Deletions cut 2 bases from V and 2 bases from J, with 10 bases between. This CDR3 is 14 amino acids long. For the CDR3, the DNA is TGTGCCAGCAGCCAAAAGGGACAAACCTACGAGCAGTACTTC. Amino acid sequence: CASSQKGQTYEQYF.

This chain connects TRBV24-1 to TRBJ2-1; D is ambiguous. From germline, CDR1 is KGHDR and CDR2 SFDVKD. CDR3 size: 12 residues. V lost 3 bases and J 5 bases, leaving 4 bases between the germline ends. CDR3: CATSDNDNEQFF. The CDR3 bases are TGTGCCACCAGTGATAACGACAATGAGCAGTTCTTC.